This T cell receptor beta chain was captured in a study of T cell repertoires in cytomegalovirus infection. Turning to the study itself: Public TCR beta signature analysis indicated the presence of both CMV infection and matching HLA type. Study-wide results and caveats: In two of eight donors, the top clonotype was HLA-C-restricted CMV-specific.

Each CDR3 protein is one row after TCRdb ran MiXCR on the reads. The sample holds some 440,000 distinct CDR3 sequences, roughly a third seen once. Looked up from germline, CDR1 is SGHTA and CDR2 is FQGNSA. The CDR3 spans 16 residues. Trimming left V 1 base short and J 6 bases short, with 13 bases between. The table lists this clonotype with many counts. The antigen is not known. This sequence joins TRBV7-2 and TRBJ1-6, with D possibly being TRBD1 (5 bases). Sample: PBMCs. The TCR sequence derives from a human donor in good health (CMV status not recorded). Some clones in this sample may be carry-over from other donors' samples. CDR3 sequence (DNA): TGTGCCAGCAGCTTAGGTCACAGGATACCTAATTCACCCCTCCACTTT. Encoded protein: CASSLGHRIPNSPLHF.